This entry lists 26 T cell receptor beta chains sequenced from one sample in a study of cytomegalovirus exposure and HLA in healthy donors. The primer mix had 60 Vbeta and 13 Jbeta primers. Measured with immunoSEQ multiplex PCR; TCRdb has only the in-frame clones, and not every one. This repertoire shows 110,000 or so clones, around 72% found once; its top ten account for 5.6%. The material sequenced was PBMCs. The source is a male donor in good health and CMV-seronegative.

This chain joins TRBV5-1 and TRBJ2-2, with 11 positions matching TRBD2. J gave up 0 bases and V 4 bases, and 8 bases lay outside the gene matches. The CDR3 is made up of 18 amino acids. Germline CDR1 and CDR2: SGHRS and YFSETQ. As DNA, the CDR3 is TGCGCCAGCAGCCTCAGGACTAGCGGGCCCACGAACACCGGGGAGCTGTTTTTT. Residues: CASSLRTSGPTNTGELFF.

The V call is TRBV5-1, the J call TRBJ2-1; 7 bases are shared with TRBD2. V dropped 0 bases and J dropped 10; count of bases not matched to a gene: 7. The CDR3 is 14 amino acids. Germline CDR1 SGHRS, CDR2 YFSETQ. Here the CDR3 DNA reads TGCGCCAGCAGCTTGGATTATGTGGGAGGGGAGCAGTTCTTC. Its protein product is CASSLDYVGGEQFF. Full variable domain (missing parts from reference TRBV5-1 and TRBJ2-1): KAGVTQTPRYLIKTRGQQVTLSCSPISGHRSVSWYQQTPGQGLQFLFEYFSETQRNKGNFPGRFSGRQFSNSRSEMNVSTLELGDSALYLCASSLDYVGGEQFFGPGTRLTVL.

A remark on this clone: Other DNA sequences in the same sample also yield this CDR3. The CDR3 loop is CASSLAGGQETQYF. As DNA, the CDR3 is TGTGCCAGCAGCTTGGCGGGGGGACAAGAGACCCAGTACTTC. The chain couples TRBV7-9 to TRBJ2-5; 8 bases match TRBD2. In germline, CDR1 is SEHNR, CDR2 FQNEAQ (reference sequence). The CDR3 is 14 residues long. V lost 3 bases to trimming and J lost 2 bases; unmatched junction nucleotides: 2.

This clone occurred once. DNA of the CDR3: TGTGCCAGCAGTGGGGCAGGGTTTCGGGCTGAAGCTTTCTTT. Translation: CASSGAGFRAEAFF. The rearrangement joins TRBV27 to TRBJ1-1; D may be TRBD1 (5 bases). Trimming took off 5 bases at V and 6 bases at J, with 16 bases between the two ends. The CDR3 length is 14 residues. Germline CDR1 MNHEY, CDR2 SMNVEV (reference sequence).

The V gene is TRBV11-3, the J gene TRBJ2-5; TRBD2 matches at 8 bases. CDR3 length: 17 amino acids. The germline CDR1 and CDR2 sequences are SGHNT and YENEEA. The V segment lost 3 bases and the J segment 3 bases; nucleotides outside the gene matches: 12. This chain's CDR3 is CASSFQAGVGPKETQYF. CDR3 DNA sequence: TGTGCCAGCAGCTTTCAAGCGGGAGTAGGCCCGAAAGAGACCCAGTACTTC. The entire variable domain, with the rest obtained from reference TRBV11-3 and TRBJ2-5, is as follows: EAGVVQSPRYKIIEKKQPVAFWCNPISGHNTLYWYLQNLGQGPELLIRYENEEAVDDSQLPKDRFSAERLKGVDSTLKIQPAELGDSAVYLCASSFQAGVGPKETQYFGPGTRLLVL.

V usage is TRBV7-3 and J usage is TRBJ2-1; 9 bases are a match to TRBD2. Per the germline V gene, CDR1 is SGHTA and CDR2 is FQGTGA. V shed 5 bases, J shed 8 bases, and the junction held 13 bases outside the gene matches. The CDR3 spans 16 residues. DNA for the CDR3: TGTGCCAGCAGCGACGGAGTTAGCGGGAGCCTACATGAGCAGTTCTTC. Amino acid sequence: CASSDGVSGSLHEQFF.

The chain uses TRBV19 and TRBJ2-3; the match to TRBD2 covers 12 bases. From germline, CDR1 is LNHDA and CDR2 SQIVND (reference sequence). CDR3 length: 18 amino acids. Trimming took 5 bases from V and 1 from J; bases not matched to a gene: 10. CDR3 DNA: TGTGCCAGTAGTTCGATTAGTTGGACTAGCGGGGGCACAGATACGCAGTATTTT. This translates into CASSSISWTSGGTDTQYF.

The chain is built from TRBV7-2 and TRBJ2-1; 8 bases agree with TRBD2. V lost 8 bases, J lost 3 bases, and 6 bases stayed unmatched. This CDR3 contains 14 residues. Per the germline V gene, CDR1 is SGHTA and CDR2 is FQGNSA. CDR3 nucleotide sequence: TGTGCCAGCGGTCGACTAGCGAACTACAATGAGCAGTTCTTC. Translation gives CASGRLANYNEQFF.

The chain carries TRBV4-3 and TRBJ1-1; D remains ambiguous. CDR1 is LGHNA and CDR2 is YSLEER in the germline V gene. Trimming removed 4 bases at V and 7 bases at J, with 10 bases between. CDR3 length equals 12 residues. CDR3 nucleotides: TGCGCCAGCAGCCTCGGTGAGGGTGAAGCTTTCTTT. Translation gives CASSLGEGEAFF.

This clone appeared a single time. The chain carries TRBV5-6 and TRBJ2-2; D possibly corresponds to TRBD1 (5 bases). Germline V gene data show CDR1 as SGHDT and CDR2 as YYEEEE. The CDR3 length is 15 residues. V lost 0 bases, J lost 1 base, and 7 bases lay in between. The CDR3 bases are TGTGCCAGCAGCTTGGAACAGGAGAACACCGGGGAGCTGTTTTTT. It specifies CASSLEQENTGELFF.

This clone showed up just once. The rearrangement uses TRBV6-5 and TRBJ2-7; D ambiguous. The CDR3 is made up of 16 amino acids. V was trimmed by 0 bases and J by 0 bases, leaving 12 bases between them. The V gene's germline CDR1 is MNHEY and CDR2 SVGAGI. The CDR3 DNA reads TGTGCCAGCAGTTACTCGAGACTTCGTGGCTCCTACGAGCAGTACTTC. Translated, it gives CASSYSRLRGSYEQYF.

The chain combines TRBV9 with TRBJ1-3; 11 bases line up with TRBD1. V trimming: 4 bases; J trimming: 5 bases; junction bases outside the gene matches: 5. The CDR3 length is 15 residues. Germline assignment: CDR1 SGDLS and CDR2 YYNGEE. The CDR3 here is CASSPGQGARNTIYF. The CDR3 DNA reads as TGTGCCAGCAGCCCCGGACAGGGGGCTCGAAACACCATATATTTT.

The rearrangement joins TRBV7-2 to TRBJ1-1, with 8 bases fitting TRBD1. This CDR3 comprises 15 residues. V was pared by 4 bases and J by 0 bases, with 4 bases of the junction left unmatched. The germline CDR1 and CDR2 sequences are SGHTA and FQGNSA. This CDR3 reads CASSSQGAMNTEAFF. The CDR3 DNA sequence: TGTGCCAGCAGCTCTCAGGGGGCCATGAACACTGAAGCTTTCTTT.

This clone was seen a handful of times. The chain carries TRBV19 and TRBJ1-5; D unresolved. V gave up 5 bases and J gave up 9 bases, with 11 bases separating them. Per the germline V gene, CDR1 is LNHDA and CDR2 is SQIVND (reference sequence). This CDR3 comprises 12 residues. CDR3 DNA: TGTGCCAGTAGTCGGGGTGAACGGCCCCAGCATTTT. Amino acid sequence: CASSRGERPQHF.

The chain uses TRBV5-8 and TRBJ2-5; 13 nucleotides match TRBD2. The CDR3 loop spans 15 amino acids. V was pared by 4 bases and J by 5 bases, with 5 bases of the junction left unmatched. From germline, CDR1 is SGHTS and CDR2 YDEGEE. The CDR3 DNA is TGTGCCAGCAGCACGGGACTAGCGGGGCCGGAGACCCAGTACTTC. It encodes CASSTGLAGPETQYF.

A few counts support this clone. The chain employs TRBV19 and TRBJ2-1, with TRBD2 matching over 11 bases. The CDR3 loop spans 20 amino acids. Germline assignment: CDR1 LNHDA and CDR2 SQIVND (reference sequence). Germline trimming cut 6 bases from V and 0 bases from J; bases unmatched to any gene: 16. As DNA, the CDR3 is TGTGCCAGTAGCTCACCAGGACTAGCGGGTTATCTTAGCTCCTACAATGAGCAGTTCTTC. Translating gives CASSSPGLAGYLSSYNEQFF.

This chain joins TRBV6-1 and TRBJ2-3, with 10 bases that match TRBD1. V was pared by 7 bases and J by 4 bases, with 8 bases of the junction left unmatched. The CDR3 is made up of 15 amino acids. The germline V gene encodes CDR1 MNHNS and CDR2 SASEGT. CDR3 nucleotide sequence: TGTGCCAGCAACCTCGGACAGGGGGAGGCAGATACGCAGTATTTT. Its protein product is CASNLGQGEADTQYF.

The chain uses TRBV28 and TRBJ2-2; D gene unclear. The germline CDR1 and CDR2 sequences are MDHEN and SYDVKM. V lost 3 bases to trimming and J lost 0 bases, with 17 bases between them. CDR3 length: 18 amino acids. CDR3 in amino acids: CASSFLFLTGSNTGELFF. The CDR3 DNA is TGTGCCAGCAGTTTTCTTTTCCTGACTGGATCGAACACCGGGGAGCTGTTTTTT.

This clone appeared once. V is TRBV6-1 and J is TRBJ2-3; 7 nucleotides agree with TRBD2. The trim removed 0 bases at V and 5 bases at J, leaving 20 bases unmatched. This CDR3 contains 20 residues. CDR1 is MNHNS, CDR2 SASEGT, per germline. Here the CDR3 DNA reads TGTGCCAGCAGTGAAGCGAAGGGTACGGGAGGCATAAATCTTAGAGATACGCAGTATTTT. Translation: CASSEAKGTGGINLRDTQYF.

The rearrangement joins TRBV29-1 to TRBJ2-1; D is undetermined. Trimming stripped 6 bases from V and 3 bases from J, with 12 bases between. CDR1 and CDR2 (germline): SQVTM, ANQGSEA. The CDR3 is made up of 13 amino acids. CDR3 DNA: TGCAGCGTCGAGACACCAAACTACAATGAGCAGTTCTTC. Protein: CSVETPNYNEQFF.

The chain employs TRBV7-9 and TRBJ1-6, with 11 bases fitting TRBD1. V shed 5 bases, J shed 4 bases, and the junction held 4 bases outside the gene matches. Looked up from germline, CDR1 is SEHNR and CDR2 is FQNEAQ (reference sequence). This CDR3 comprises 16 residues. The CDR3 protein is CASSLRDRGYNSPLHF. Written as DNA, the CDR3 is TGTGCCAGCAGCCTAAGGGACAGGGGGTATAATTCACCCCTCCACTTT. Full variable domain (remainder filled in from reference TRBV7-9 and TRBJ1-6): DTGVSQNPRHKITKRGQNVTFRCDPISEHNRLYWYRQTLGQGPEFLTYFQNEAQLEKSRLLSDRFSAERPKGSFSTLEIQRTEQGDSAMYLCASSLRDRGYNSPLHFGNGTRLTVT.

CDR3 residues: CASSPGQGQETQYF. CDR3 DNA sequence: TGTGCCAGCAGCCCTGGACAGGGCCAAGAGACCCAGTACTTC. The chain carries TRBV7-9 and TRBJ2-5; 8 bases are a match to TRBD1. V dropped 5 bases and J dropped 1; count of bases not matched to a gene: 3. Per the germline V gene, CDR1 is SEHNR and CDR2 is FQNEAQ (reference sequence). CDR3 length: 14 amino acids.

This chain links TRBV4-3 with TRBJ2-7; 7 bases align to TRBD1. Germline V gene lookup returns CDR1 LGHNA and CDR2 YSLEER. The CDR3 length is 15 residues. Trimming cost V 4 bases and J 2 bases; bases outside gene matches: 8. In nucleotides, the CDR3 is TGCGCCAGCAGCCTCGGACGGGACAGAGCCTACGAGCAGTACTTC. Protein product: CASSLGRDRAYEQYF.

The chain recombines TRBV5-4 with TRBJ2-1; 9 nucleotides match TRBD2. J lost 7 bases, V lost 0 bases, and 11 bases had no gene match. This CDR3 is 17 amino acids long. Germline CDR1 is SGHNT and CDR2 is YYREEE (reference sequence). The CDR3 region is CASSLDGGRAVSNEQFF. The CDR3, as DNA: TGTGCCAGCAGCTTGGATGGCGGGAGGGCGGTTTCGAATGAGCAGTTCTTC.

CDR3: CASSPRTGGIPEAFF. The CDR3 DNA sequence: TGTGCCAGCAGTCCCCGGACAGGGGGGATCCCTGAAGCTTTCTTT. This chain uses TRBV27 with TRBJ1-1; the match to TRBD1 covers 10 bases. There are 15 residues in the CDR3. Per germline, CDR1 MNHEY and CDR2 SMNVEV (reference sequence). V dropped 5 bases and J dropped 6; count of bases not matched to a gene: 9.

The chain couples TRBV27 to TRBJ1-1, with D possibly TRBD1 on 5 matching bases. This CDR3 contains 14 residues. The germline V and J ends were trimmed by 6 bases and 2 bases, with 13 bases remaining between them. Germline assignment: CDR1 MNHEY and CDR2 SMNVEV (reference sequence). The CDR3 region is CASSPLGGNTEAFF. The CDR3, as DNA: TGTGCCAGCAGCCCCCTCGGGGGAAACACTGAAGCTTTCTTT.